This T cell receptor (beta chain) was recorded in a study of human T cells and chemical hapten exposure. On the study more broadly: From small differences in pooled library volume came most of the variation in per-sample TCR yields.

This clonotype has a handful of counts. Its antigen is undetermined. TCRdb analysed the RACE reads with MiXCR anew, one entry per CDR3 protein. The sample holds 95,000 to 150,000 distinct CDR3 sequences, 12% to 15% seen once. Described time point: patch test 1, 2 weeks after DPC sensitization. Treatment specified: therapeutic diphenylcyclopropenone sensitization with weekly scalp DPC. The CDR3 has 16 residues. Points from the study as a whole: Compared with pre-sensitization or healthy control sets, expanded TCRs clustered more.

The TCR comes from a man aged 18 to 29 with alopecia areata. Some clones in this sample may be carry-over from other donors' samples. The chain employs TRBV12-2 and TRBJ2-7; TRBD2 was called by the table and not checked on the DNA. TRBV12-2 is listed as a pseudogene. Specimen: whole blood, collected in connection with sensitization to the hapten diphenylcyclopropenone (DPC). The CDR3 sequence is CASRLRLAGGLREQYV. CDR3 nucleotides: TGTGCAAGTCGCCTAAGACTAGCGGGGGGGCTGCGCGAGCAGTACGTC.